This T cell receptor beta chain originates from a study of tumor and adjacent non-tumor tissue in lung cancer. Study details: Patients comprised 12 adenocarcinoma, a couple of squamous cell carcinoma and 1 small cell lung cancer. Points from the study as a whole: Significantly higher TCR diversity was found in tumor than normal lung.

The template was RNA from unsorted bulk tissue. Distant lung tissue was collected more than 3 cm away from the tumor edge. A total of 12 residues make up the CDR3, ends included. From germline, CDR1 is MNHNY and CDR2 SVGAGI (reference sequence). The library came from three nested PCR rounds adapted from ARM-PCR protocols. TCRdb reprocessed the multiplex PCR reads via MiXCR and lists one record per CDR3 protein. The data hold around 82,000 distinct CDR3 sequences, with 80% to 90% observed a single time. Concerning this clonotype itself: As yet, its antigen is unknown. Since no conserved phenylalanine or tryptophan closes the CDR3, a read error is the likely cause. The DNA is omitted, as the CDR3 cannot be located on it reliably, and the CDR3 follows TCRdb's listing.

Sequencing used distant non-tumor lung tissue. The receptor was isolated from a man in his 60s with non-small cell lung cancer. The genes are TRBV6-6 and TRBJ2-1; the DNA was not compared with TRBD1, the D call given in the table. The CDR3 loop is CVGSYGQGIIFL.